This TCR beta chain was recorded in a study of T cells in localized non-small cell lung cancer. Trimming stripped 2 bases from V and 3 bases from J, with 14 bases between. The CDR3 length is 15 residues. Germline lookup yields CDR1 MNHGY and CDR2 SAAAGT. Sequenced by immunoSEQ multiplex PCR; TCRdb stores in-frame clones only, minus some. The profile shows over 1,400 clones, roughly 24% of them singletons. The rearrangement uses TRBV6-8 and TRBJ2-7, with no clear D. The input for sequencing was lung tumor tissue, taken before any cancer treatment. The sequence came from a male donor older than 55 with stage II lung adenocarcinoma. The CDR3 here is CASSYLWQENYEQYF. The CDR3, as DNA: TGTGCCAGCAGTTACCTCTGGCAAGAAAACTACGAGCAGTACTTC.